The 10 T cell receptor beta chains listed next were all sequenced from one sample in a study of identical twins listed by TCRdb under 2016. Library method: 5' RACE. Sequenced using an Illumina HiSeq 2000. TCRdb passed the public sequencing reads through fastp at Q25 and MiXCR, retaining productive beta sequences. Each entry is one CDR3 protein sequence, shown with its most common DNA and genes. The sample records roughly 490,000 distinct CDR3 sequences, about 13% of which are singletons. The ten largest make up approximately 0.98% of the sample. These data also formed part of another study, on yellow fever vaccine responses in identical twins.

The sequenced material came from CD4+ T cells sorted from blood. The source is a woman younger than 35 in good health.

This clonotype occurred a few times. CDR3 in amino acids: CSAGGLNYEQYF. The CDR3 bases are TGCAGTGCTGGAGGACTTAACTACGAGCAGTACTTC. The chain joins TRBV20-1 to TRBJ2-7; D possibly corresponds to TRBD2 (5 bases). CDR1 is DFQATT, CDR2 SNEGSKA, per germline (reference sequence). The CDR3 has 12 residues. Between the trimmed V and J ends, which lost 5 bases and 3 bases, there was a span of 11 bases.

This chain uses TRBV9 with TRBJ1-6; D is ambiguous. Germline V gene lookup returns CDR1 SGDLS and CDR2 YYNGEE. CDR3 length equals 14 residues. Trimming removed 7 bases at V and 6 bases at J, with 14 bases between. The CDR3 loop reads CASGSGGFNSPLHF. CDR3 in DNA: TGTGCCAGCGGGAGTGGCGGATTTAATTCACCCCTCCACTTT.

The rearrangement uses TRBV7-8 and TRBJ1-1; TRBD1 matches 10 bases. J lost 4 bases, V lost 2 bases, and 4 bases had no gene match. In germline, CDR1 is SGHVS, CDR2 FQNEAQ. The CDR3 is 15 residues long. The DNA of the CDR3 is TGTGCCAGCAGCTTACTTCGGACAGGGGGCACTGAAGCTTTCTTT. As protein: CASSLLRTGGTEAFF. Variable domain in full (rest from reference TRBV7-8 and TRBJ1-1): GAGVSQSPRYKVAKRGQDVALRCDPISGHVSLFWYQQALGQGPEFLTYFQNEAQLDKSGLPSDRFFAERPEGSVSTLKIQRTQQEDSAVYLCASSLLRTGGTEAFFGQGTRLTVV.

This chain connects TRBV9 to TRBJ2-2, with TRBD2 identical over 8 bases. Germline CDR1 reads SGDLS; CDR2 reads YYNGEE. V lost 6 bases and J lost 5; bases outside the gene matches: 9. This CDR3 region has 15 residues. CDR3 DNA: TGTGCCAGCACCCACTTAGCGGGAAGGACCGGGGAGCTGTTTTTT. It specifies CASTHLAGRTGELFF.

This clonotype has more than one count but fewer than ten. This CDR3 reads CASSWGQGSGELFF. The DNA of the CDR3 is TGCGCCAGCAGCTGGGGACAGGGGTCCGGGGAGCTGTTTTTT. The rearrangement links TRBV5-1 to TRBJ2-2; 10 bases agree with TRBD1. Germline CDR1 and CDR2: SGHRS and YFSETQ. The CDR3 is made up of 14 amino acids. V trimming: 3 bases; J trimming: 6 bases; junction bases outside the gene matches: 2.

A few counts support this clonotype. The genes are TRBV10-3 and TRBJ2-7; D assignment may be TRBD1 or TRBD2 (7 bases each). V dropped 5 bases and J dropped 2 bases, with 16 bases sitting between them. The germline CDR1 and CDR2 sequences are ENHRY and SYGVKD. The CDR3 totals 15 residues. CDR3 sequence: CAISNRGGNAYEQYF. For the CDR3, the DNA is TGTGCCATCAGTAACAGGGGAGGGAACGCCTACGAGCAGTACTTC.

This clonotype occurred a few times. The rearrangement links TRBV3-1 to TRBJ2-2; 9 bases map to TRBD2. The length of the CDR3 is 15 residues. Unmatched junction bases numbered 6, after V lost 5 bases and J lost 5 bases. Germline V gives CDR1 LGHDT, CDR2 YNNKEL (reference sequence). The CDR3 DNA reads TGTGCCAGCAGCGGTAATAGCGGGAGAACCGGGGAGCTGTTTTTT. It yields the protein CASSGNSGRTGELFF.

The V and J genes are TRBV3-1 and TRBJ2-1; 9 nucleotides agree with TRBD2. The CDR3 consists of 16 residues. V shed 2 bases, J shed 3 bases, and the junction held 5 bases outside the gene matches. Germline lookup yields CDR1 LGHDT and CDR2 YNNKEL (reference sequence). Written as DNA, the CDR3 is TGTGCCAGCAGCCAACTCGGGACTAGCCGCTACAATGAGCAGTTCTTC. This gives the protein CASSQLGTSRYNEQFF.

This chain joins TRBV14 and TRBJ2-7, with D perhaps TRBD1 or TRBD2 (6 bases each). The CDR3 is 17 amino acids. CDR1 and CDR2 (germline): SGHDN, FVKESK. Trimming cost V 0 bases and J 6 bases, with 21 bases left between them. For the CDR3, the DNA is TGTGCCAGCAGCCAAGAACGAGTAATCAGGGGAGGAACCGAGCAGTACTTC. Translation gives CASSQERVIRGGTEQYF.

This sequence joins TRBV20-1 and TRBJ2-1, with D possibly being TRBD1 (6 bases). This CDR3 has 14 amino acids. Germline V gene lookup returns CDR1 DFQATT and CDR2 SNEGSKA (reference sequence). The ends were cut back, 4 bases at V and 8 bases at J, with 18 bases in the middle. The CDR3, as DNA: TGCAGTGCTACCGACAGGTGGGCCACTGATGAGCAGTTCTTC. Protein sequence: CSATDRWATDEQFF.